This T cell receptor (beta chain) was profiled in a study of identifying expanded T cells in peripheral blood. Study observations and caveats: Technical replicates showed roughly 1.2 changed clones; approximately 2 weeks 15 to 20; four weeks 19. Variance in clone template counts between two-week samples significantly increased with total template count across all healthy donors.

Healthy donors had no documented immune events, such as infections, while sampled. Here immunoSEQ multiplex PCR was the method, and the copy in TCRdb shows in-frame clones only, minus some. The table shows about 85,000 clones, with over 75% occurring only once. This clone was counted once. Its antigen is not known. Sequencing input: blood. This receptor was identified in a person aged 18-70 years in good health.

CDR3 loop: CASSYNGPYNEQFF. CDR3 nucleotides: TGCGCCAGCAGTTACAACGGACCCTACAATGAGCAGTTCTTC. The chain employs TRBV4-3 and TRBJ2-1; D is unresolved. This CDR3 is built from 14 residues. The V gene's germline CDR1 is LGHNA and CDR2 YSLEER. V lost 6 bases and J 2 bases, leaving 11 bases between the germline ends.